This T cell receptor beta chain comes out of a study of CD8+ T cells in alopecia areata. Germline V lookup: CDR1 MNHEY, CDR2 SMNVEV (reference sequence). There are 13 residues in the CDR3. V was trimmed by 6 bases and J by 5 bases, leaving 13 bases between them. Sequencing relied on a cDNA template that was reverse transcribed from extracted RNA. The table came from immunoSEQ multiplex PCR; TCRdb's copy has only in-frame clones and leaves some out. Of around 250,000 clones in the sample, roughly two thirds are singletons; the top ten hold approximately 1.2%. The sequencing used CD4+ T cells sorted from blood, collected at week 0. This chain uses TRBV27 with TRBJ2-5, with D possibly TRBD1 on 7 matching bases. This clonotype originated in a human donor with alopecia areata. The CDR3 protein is CASSATGRETQYF. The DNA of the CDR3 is TGTGCCAGCAGCGCGACAGGGAGGGAGACCCAGTACTTC.